These 6 T cell receptor beta chains share one sample of origin, sequenced in a study of PD-1 blockade in classical Hodgkin lymphoma. Using immunoSEQ multiplex PCR, the repertoire was profiled, and TCRdb retains in-frame clones only, with some absent. The sample contains about 94,000 clones, 89% of which appear only once. In every patient, relapse followed autologous stem cell transplantation, while exposure to brentuximab vedotin differed. This specimen consisted of peripheral blood mononuclear cells (PBMCs), obtained before the second cycle of nivolumab. The origin of the receptors is a human donor with classical Hodgkin lymphoma.

In its sample, this clone was seen once. The chain carries TRBV6-6 and TRBJ1-2; 7 nucleotides line up with TRBD1. CDR3 length: 15 amino acids. Germline V gene sequence: CDR1 MNHNY, CDR2 SVGAGI (reference sequence). The junction had 7 bases not matched to a gene; V was cut back by 1 base and J by 5 bases. The DNA of the CDR3 is TGTGCCAGCAGTTACTGGACGACAGGGCATTATGGCTACACCTTC. Translating it yields CASSYWTTGHYGYTF.

The chain's CDR3 is CASSTSWGTSPYNEQFF. The CDR3 bases are TGTGCCAGCAGCACTTCCTGGGGGACTAGTCCGTACAATGAGCAGTTCTTC. The chain combines TRBV9 with TRBJ2-1, with TRBD2 matching over 8 bases. With 4 bases clipped from V and 4 bases from J, the junction kept 13 bases outside the gene matches. CDR1 is SGDLS, CDR2 YYNGEE, per germline. CDR3 length: 17 residues.

V and J are TRBV29-1 and TRBJ2-1; no firm D call. Trimming stripped 7 bases from V and 7 bases from J, with 14 bases between. CDR3 size: 12 residues. Germline loops: CDR1 SQVTM, CDR2 ANQGSEA. The CDR3 DNA follows: TGCAGCGCCCTCATCGAGTGGAATGAGCAGTTCTTC. Translating it yields CSALIEWNEQFF.

The chain recombines TRBV10-3 with TRBJ2-1; D is uncertain. V was clipped by 3 bases and J by 3 bases, with 6 bases between them. Germline V gives CDR1 ENHRY, CDR2 SYGVKD. This CDR3 is built from 13 residues. The CDR3 coding sequence is TGTGCCATCAGTGAAAAGTACTACAATGAGCAGTTCTTC. It translates to CAISEKYYNEQFF.

The genes are TRBV29-1 and TRBJ1-2; tentative D call: TRBD1 (5 bases). The ends were cut back, 6 bases at V and 5 bases at J, with 13 bases in the middle. The CDR3 is 12 amino acids. Per germline, CDR1 SQVTM and CDR2 ANQGSEA. The CDR3 bases are TGCAGCGTCCGGGACCAAGGGTATGGCTACACCTTC. Amino acids: CSVRDQGYGYTF.

This chain links TRBV7-3 with TRBJ2-1; no reliable D call. CDR3 length: 14 amino acids. The V and J ends lost 6 bases and 7 bases respectively, with 16 bases between them. CDR1 is SGHTA and CDR2 is FQGTGA in the germline V gene. CDR3 amino acids: CASSSDPVPNEQFF. The CDR3 DNA sequence: TGTGCCAGCAGTTCTGACCCGGTCCCGAATGAGCAGTTCTTC.